The 5 T cell receptor beta chains below were found in one sample sequenced in a study of blood T cell repertoires in COVID-19. TCRdb's table, derived via immunoSEQ multiplex PCR, lists solely in-frame clones and lacks some. The sample holds some 66,000 clones, around 89% seen once. Sequencing was done on a sample of peripheral blood. Receptor source: a woman aged 55 to 70 with acute or convalescent COVID-19.

This sequence joins TRBV4-2 and TRBJ1-2; no reliable D call. The length of the CDR3 is 16 residues. The ends were cut back, 0 bases at V and 5 bases at J, with 16 bases in the middle. Germline V CDR1 and CDR2: LGHNA, YNFKEQ. The CDR3 spells CASSQEVGRPKYGYTF. CDR3 in DNA: TGTGCCAGCAGCCAAGAGGTCGGCAGGCCGAAATATGGCTACACCTTC.

This clone appeared once. The J gene is TRBJ2-3, the V gene TRBV14, with D unresolved. Trimming left V 0 bases short and J 0 bases short, with 19 bases between. CDR1 and CDR2 (germline): SGHDN, FVKESK. This CDR3 is built from 19 residues. CDR3 protein: CASSQDHFLPFTSTDTQYF. In DNA form, the CDR3 reads TGTGCCAGCAGCCAAGATCACTTCTTACCTTTTACTAGCACAGATACGCAGTATTTT.

This chain joins TRBV6-5 and TRBJ1-2, with 8 bases lining up with TRBD1. V was pared by 9 bases and J by 7 bases, with 7 bases of the junction left unmatched. CDR3 length: 12 amino acids. CDR1 and CDR2 (germline): MNHEY, SVGAGI. The CDR3 nucleotides read TGTGCCAGTACAGGGGGAACGTTTGGCTACACCTTC. Protein product: CASTGGTFGYTF.

This chain uses TRBV5-1 with TRBJ1-1; D unclear. The CDR3 sequence is 13 residues long. With 2 bases removed from V and 6 bases from J, the gap between germline ends came to 11 bases. In germline, CDR1 is SGHRS, CDR2 YFSETQ. The CDR3 sequence is CASSLDARPEAFF. CDR3 nucleotide sequence: TGCGCCAGCAGCTTAGATGCCAGGCCTGAAGCTTTCTTT.

V is TRBV19 and J is TRBJ2-3, with D possibly being TRBD2 (5 bases). V shed 2 bases and J shed 2 bases, with 8 bases lying between them. Germline V lookup: CDR1 LNHDA, CDR2 SQIVND (reference sequence). The CDR3 has 14 amino acids. CDR3 in DNA: TGTGCCAGTAGTATAATCGGGGTCACAGATACGCAGTATTTT. Its protein product is CASSIIGVTDTQYF.